This T cell receptor (beta chain) was identified during a study of STAT5B mutations in CD4+ large granular lymphocyte leukemia. Method: immunoSEQ multiplex PCR; TCRdb's copy keeps in-frame clones and lacks some. Among 45,000 or so clones listed, just over 85% were seen once. CDR1 and CDR2 (germline): SGHVS, FNYEAQ. This CDR3 is 14 amino acids long. The receptor's source is a human donor in good health. The J gene is TRBJ2-2, the V gene TRBV7-6, with 8 bases fitting TRBD1. Sequenced: CD4+ T cells from blood buffy coats. CDR3 residues: CAVRGQANTGELFF. Written as DNA, the CDR3 is TGTGCGGTACGGGGACAGGCGAACACCGGGGAGCTGTTTTTT.